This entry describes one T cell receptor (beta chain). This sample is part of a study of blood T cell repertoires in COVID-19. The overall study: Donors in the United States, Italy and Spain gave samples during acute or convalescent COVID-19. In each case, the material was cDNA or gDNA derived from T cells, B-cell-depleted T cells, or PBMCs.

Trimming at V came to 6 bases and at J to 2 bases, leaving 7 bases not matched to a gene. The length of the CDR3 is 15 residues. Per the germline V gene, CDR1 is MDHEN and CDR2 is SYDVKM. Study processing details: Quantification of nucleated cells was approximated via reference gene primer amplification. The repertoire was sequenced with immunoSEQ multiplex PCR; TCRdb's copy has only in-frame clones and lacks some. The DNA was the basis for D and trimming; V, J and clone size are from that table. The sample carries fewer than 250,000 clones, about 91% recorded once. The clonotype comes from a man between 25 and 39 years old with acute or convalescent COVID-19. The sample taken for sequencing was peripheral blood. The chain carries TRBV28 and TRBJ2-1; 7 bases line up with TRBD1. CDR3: CASREGGQTYNEQFF. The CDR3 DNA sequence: TGTGCCAGCAGGGAAGGGGGCCAGACCTACAATGAGCAGTTCTTC.